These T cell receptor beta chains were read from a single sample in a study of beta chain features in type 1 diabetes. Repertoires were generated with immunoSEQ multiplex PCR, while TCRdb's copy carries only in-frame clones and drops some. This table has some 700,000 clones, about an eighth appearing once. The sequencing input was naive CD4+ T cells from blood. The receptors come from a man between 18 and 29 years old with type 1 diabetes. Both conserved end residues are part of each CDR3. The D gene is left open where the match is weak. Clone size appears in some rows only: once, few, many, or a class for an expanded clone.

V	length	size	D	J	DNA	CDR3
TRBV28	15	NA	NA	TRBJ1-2	TGTGCCAGCGGCCCAGGGACTGTTCTTTACTATGGCTACACCTTC	CASGPGTVLYYGYTF
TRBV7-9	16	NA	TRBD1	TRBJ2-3	TGTGCCAGCAGCGTTGTTCGGACAGGGGGCGCAGATACGCAGTATTTT	CASSVVRTGGADTQYF
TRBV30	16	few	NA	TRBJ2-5	TGTGCCTGGAGTCCGGCCCCGTCCACGTCCAGTGAGACCCAGTACTTC	CAWSPAPSTSSETQYF
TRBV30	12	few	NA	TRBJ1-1	TGTGCCTTGAAGGCCCAGAACACTGAAGCTTTCTTT	CALKAQNTEAFF
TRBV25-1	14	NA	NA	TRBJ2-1	TGTGCCAGCAGTGGTGGGGGCTCCTACAATGAGCAGTTCTTC	CASSGGGSYNEQFF
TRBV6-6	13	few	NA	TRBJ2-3	TGTGCCAGCAGTTACTCGTACACAGATACGCAGTATTTT	CASSYSYTDTQYF
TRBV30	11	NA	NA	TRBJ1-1	TGTGCCTGGAGTGTATATAATGAAGCTTTCTTT	CAWSVYNEAFF
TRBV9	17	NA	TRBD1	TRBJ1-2	TGTGCCAGCAGCGTGGACAGGGTACCGCCACCTAACTATGGCTACACCTTC	CASSVDRVPPPNYGYTF
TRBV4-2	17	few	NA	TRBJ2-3	TGTGCCAGCAGCCAAGTCCTAGCCCTTCGTAGCACAGATACGCAGTATTTT	CASSQVLALRSTDTQYF
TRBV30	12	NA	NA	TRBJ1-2	TGTGCCTGGGCCCACATGGGAGGTGGCTACACCTTC	CAWAHMGGGYTF
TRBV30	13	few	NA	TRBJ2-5	TGTGCCTGGAGTCTGGGGTTCCAAGAGACCCAGTACTTC	CAWSLGFQETQYF
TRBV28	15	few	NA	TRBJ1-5	TGTGCGGCCATCCCGGGGGCCCTGGGCAATCAGCCCCAGCATTTT	CAAIPGALGNQPQHF
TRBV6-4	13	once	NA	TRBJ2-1	TGTGCCAGCAGTGGAGGATCATACAATGAGCAGTTCTTC	CASSGGSYNEQFF
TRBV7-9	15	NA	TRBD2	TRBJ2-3	TGTGCCAGCAGCATGGGACTAGCCTACACAGATACGCAGTATTTT	CASSMGLAYTDTQYF
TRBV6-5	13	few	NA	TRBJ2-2	TGTGCCAGCAGTAGGGGGGTTCCCGGGGAGCTGTTTTTT	CASSRGVPGELFF
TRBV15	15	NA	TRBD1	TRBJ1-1	TGTGCCGCGGGACAGGGGACGATGATGAACACTGAAGCTTTCTTT	CAAGQGTMMNTEAFF